This record looks at one TCR beta chain sequence and its context. No antigen is known for it. Here immunoSEQ multiplex PCR was the method, and the copy in TCRdb shows in-frame clones only, minus some. This sample carries fewer than 35,000 clones, around 85% of them seen once, and the ten largest clones take about a sixth. The CDR3 is 15 residues long. Germline V gives CDR1 MNHNY, CDR2 SVGAGI (reference sequence). The germline V and J ends were trimmed by 5 bases and 5 bases, with 18 bases remaining between them. This entry comes from a study of PD-1 blockade in classical Hodgkin lymphoma. Study-level results: What caused the repertoire differences, perhaps disease activity or prior therapy, remains undefined.

Time point reported: cycle 4 day 1 (C4D1), after 6 weeks of nivolumab. Each of the patients experienced relapse following autologous stem cell transplantation, and their brentuximab vedotin exposure differed. This TCR came from a human donor with classical Hodgkin lymphoma. The sequencing used peripheral blood mononuclear cells (PBMCs), collected before the fourth cycle of nivolumab. The chain is built from TRBV6-6 and TRBJ2-5, with no clear D. This CDR3 reads CASSPSRAARETQYF. The DNA for the CDR3 is TGTGCCAGCAGTCCCTCCCGGGCAGCTCGGGAGACCCAGTACTTC.